The 21 T cell receptor beta chains below come from one sample, sequenced in a study of control samples from healthy donors and cancer patients. Sequencing was performed with immunoSEQ multiplex PCR; in TCRdb, only in-frame clones are kept and a portion is missing. The data contain roughly 190,000 clones, about 91% of them singletons. The sample consisted of blood. Receptors were obtained from a man aged 25-45 years in good health.

This clone was found once. The rearrangement links TRBV5-1 to TRBJ1-1, with TRBD1 matching 7 bases. Per germline, CDR1 SGHRS and CDR2 YFSETQ. V dropped 1 base and J dropped 1; count of bases not matched to a gene: 7. This CDR3 region has 16 residues. The CDR3 coding sequence is TGCGCCAGCAGCTTGACCGCGGGACAGACGAACACTGAAGCTTTCTTT. Protein: CASSLTAGQTNTEAFF.

This chain connects TRBV19 to TRBJ1-4; TRBD1 matches at 11 bases. The junction had 3 bases not matched to a gene; V was cut back by 9 bases and J by 0 bases. This CDR3 has 15 amino acids. The germline CDR1 and CDR2 sequences are LNHDA and SQIVND (reference sequence). CDR3 loop: CASGDRGATNEKLFF. The DNA for the CDR3 is TGTGCCAGCGGGGACAGGGGGGCAACTAATGAAAAACTGTTTTTT.

The chain combines TRBV15 with TRBJ2-1; 10 nucleotides align to TRBD2. The CDR3 spans 17 residues. Germline lookup yields CDR1 LNHNV and CDR2 YYDKDF (reference sequence). With 0 bases clipped from V and 1 base from J, the junction kept 3 bases outside the gene matches. CDR3 sequence (DNA): TGTGCCACCAGCAGAGATCTACTAGCGGGGTCCTACAATGAGCAGTTCTTC. Translating it yields CATSRDLLAGSYNEQFF. Together with reference TRBV15 and TRBJ2-1, the CDR3 gives the full variable domain: DAMVIQNPRYQVTQFGKPVTLSCSQTLNHNVMYWYQQKSSQAPKLLFHYYDKDFNNEADTPDNFQSRRPNTSFCFLDIRSPGLGDTAMYLCATSRDLLAGSYNEQFFGPGTRLTVL.

V usage is TRBV6-4 and J usage is TRBJ1-6; perhaps TRBD1 as D (5 bases). The V gene lost 6 bases and the J gene lost 0 bases, with 9 bases spanning the gap. Germline values: CDR1 MRHNA, CDR2 SNTAGT. The CDR3 runs to 15 residues. This CDR3 is CASSRDSSYNSPLHF. The CDR3 DNA sequence: TGTGCCAGCAGCAGAGACAGCTCCTATAATTCACCCCTCCACTTT.

The V call is TRBV19, the J call TRBJ2-2, with TRBD2 matching 14 bases. Germline V gene data show CDR1 as LNHDA and CDR2 as SQIVND (reference sequence). The trim removed 2 bases at V and 1 base at J, leaving 15 bases unmatched. CDR3 length equals 22 residues. DNA for the CDR3: TGTGCCAGTAGTATACTCCTGGGGACTAGCGGGGGAAAGCAGGGGAACACCGGGGAGCTGTTTTTT. This encodes CASSILLGTSGGKQGNTGELFF.

V is TRBV1 and J is TRBJ2-2; TRBD2 is taken as the D call from the table, unchecked against the DNA. TRBV1 is assigned pseudogene status. The CDR3 runs 17 residues. CDR3 in amino acids: CTSSQFRDYRSTGELFF. The CDR3 region has the DNA TGCACCAGCAGCCAATTTCGGGACTACCGCTCCACCGGGGAGCTGTTTTTT.

This chain links TRBV2 with TRBJ2-7; TRBD1 matches 9 bases. Looked up from germline, CDR1 is SNHLY and CDR2 is FYNNEI. The J segment lost 3 bases and the V segment lost 8 bases, leaving 5 bases of the junction unmatched. The CDR3 contains 13 residues. The CDR3 DNA is TGTGCCAGCGGCCAGGGACAGGGCTACGAGCAGTACTTC. Translating gives CASGQGQGYEQYF.

The chain uses TRBV12-5 and TRBJ2-2, with no clear D. Germline CDR1 reads LGHNT; CDR2 reads FRNRAP. V gave up 1 base and J gave up 2 bases, with 5 bases separating them. This CDR3 has 14 residues. CDR3 sequence reads: CASGLGRNTGELFF. Written as DNA, the CDR3 is TGTGCTAGTGGTTTGGGAAGAAACACCGGGGAGCTGTTTTTT.

This clone was counted a few times. The V gene is TRBV19, the J gene TRBJ1-2, with TRBD1 matching 9 bases. The CDR3 is 17 residues long. After removal of 3 bases from V and 0 bases from J, the junction contained 8 bases not matched to a gene. Germline V gene sequence: CDR1 LNHDA, CDR2 SQIVND (reference sequence). CDR3 amino acids: CASSISAGTGTNYGYTF. The CDR3 nucleotides read TGTGCCAGTAGTATTTCCGCCGGGACAGGGACTAACTATGGCTACACCTTC.

The chain combines TRBV29-1 with TRBJ1-4, with D uncertain. V dropped 2 bases and J dropped 8 bases, with 12 bases sitting between them. Germline V CDR1 and CDR2: SQVTM, ANQGSEA. CDR3 length: 13 amino acids. CDR3: CSVEFPLTEKLFF. The DNA of the CDR3 is TGCAGCGTTGAATTCCCATTAACCGAAAAACTGTTTTTT.

The chain carries TRBV7-9 and TRBJ2-2, with D possibly matching TRBD1 (6 bases). V was cut by 2 bases and J by 6 bases, with 13 bases left in between. Germline V gene lookup returns CDR1 SEHNR and CDR2 FQNEAQ (reference sequence). This CDR3 has 15 residues. CDR3: CASSLYREGSGELFF. The CDR3 coding sequence is TGTGCCAGCAGCTTATACAGGGAAGGTTCCGGGGAGCTGTTTTTT. Together with reference TRBV7-9 and TRBJ2-2, the CDR3 gives the full variable domain: DTGVSQNPRHKITKRGQNVTFRCDPISEHNRLYWYRQTLGQGPEFLTYFQNEAQLEKSRLLSDRFSAERPKGSFSTLEIQRTEQGDSAMYLCASSLYREGSGELFFGEGSRLTVL.

This rearrangement joins TRBV24-1 to TRBJ2-3, with TRBD1 matching over 7 bases. V lost 9 bases and J lost 0; bases outside the gene matches: 5. CDR1 KGHDR and CDR2 SFDVKD come from the germline V gene. This CDR3 is built from 14 residues. CDR3 sequence (DNA): TGTGCCACCGGCGAGACAGGGAGCACAGATACGCAGTATTTT. Translated: CATGETGSTDTQYF.

The chain joins TRBV4-2 to TRBJ1-6, with D possibly matching TRBD1 (6 bases). The length of the CDR3 is 19 residues. Trimming removed 3 bases from V and 0 bases from J, with 18 bases in between. Germline V lookup: CDR1 LGHNA, CDR2 YNFKEQ. The chain's CDR3 is CASSHDTDSTGSYNSPLHF. CDR3 sequence (DNA): TGTGCCAGCAGCCATGATACCGACTCGACAGGCTCCTATAATTCACCCCTCCACTTT.

The rearrangement joins TRBV9 to TRBJ2-2, with a weak D call TRBD1 (6 bases). The V and J ends lost 2 bases and 6 bases respectively, with 17 bases between them. The length of the CDR3 is 16 residues. Germline V CDR1 and CDR2: SGDLS, YYNGEE. DNA of the CDR3: TGTGCCAGCAGCGTTGGGGGCGCCGGTAGGTCCGGGGAGCTGTTTTTT. This translates into CASSVGGAGRSGELFF.

The chain combines TRBV23-1 with TRBJ1-5; weak D call: TRBD1 (5 bases). TRBV23-1 is placed among ORFs of uncertain function. V was clipped by 1 base and J by 5 bases, with 12 bases between them. This CDR3 has 15 amino acids. The CDR3 region is CASSQWGGPHQPQHF. The CDR3 DNA reads as TGCGCCAGCAGTCAATGGGGGGGTCCTCATCAGCCCCAGCATTTT.

This chain uses TRBV6-4 with TRBJ2-3, with unresolved D. The CDR3 covers 13 residues. Germline V gene data show CDR1 as MRHNA and CDR2 as SNTAGT. V was clipped by 3 bases and J by 6 bases, with 10 bases between them. CDR3 coding DNA: TGTGCCAGCAGTGAGGGCAGGAGTGATACGCAGTATTTT. Amino acid sequence: CASSEGRSDTQYF.

The V gene is TRBV6-4, the J gene TRBJ2-3, with D possibly matching TRBD1 (6 bases). CDR3 length equals 14 residues. CDR1 MRHNA and CDR2 SNTAGT come from the germline V gene. The V end was cut by 5 bases, the J end by 0 bases, with 9 bases between. The DNA of the CDR3 is TGTGCCAGCAGTCTAGGGGGTAGCACAGATACGCAGTATTTT. Translated, it gives CASSLGGSTDTQYF.

This chain joins TRBV5-1 and TRBJ1-1; D uncertain. The V gene's germline CDR1 is SGHRS and CDR2 YFSETQ. The CDR3 covers 15 residues. Trimming pared 0 bases from V and 0 bases from J, leaving 9 bases between. CDR3: CASSLVTDMNTEAFF. In DNA, the CDR3 is TGCGCCAGCAGCTTGGTTACAGATATGAACACTGAAGCTTTCTTT.

The chain is built from TRBV4-2 and TRBJ2-7, with D perhaps given as TRBD1 or TRBD2 (6 bases each). This CDR3 has 16 residues. The germline CDR1 and CDR2 sequences are LGHNA and YNFKEQ. V lost 4 bases and J 2 bases, leaving 18 bases between the germline ends. CDR3 sequence reads: CASSLLHRGGPYEQYF. CDR3 sequence (DNA): TGTGCCAGCAGCCTACTCCATCGAGGGGGGCCCTACGAGCAGTACTTC.

This chain's CDR3 is CASSQGFSVAGEYNEQFF. The CDR3 DNA sequence: TGCGCCAGCAGCCAAGGGTTCTCCGTAGCGGGGGAGTACAATGAGCAGTTCTTC. The chain links TRBV4-1 to TRBJ2-1, with 9 bases fitting TRBD2. This CDR3 is 18 amino acids long. Losses at the gene ends were 1 base for V and 4 bases for J; bases not matched to a gene: 11. Germline assignment: CDR1 MGHRA and CDR2 YSYEKL.

The rearrangement links TRBV2 to TRBJ1-1, with D possibly TRBD1 on 5 matching bases. Germline CDR1 is SNHLY and CDR2 is FYNNEI. Trimming pared 4 bases from V and 1 base from J, leaving 10 bases between. This CDR3 has 14 amino acids. The CDR3 sequence is CASSGGIGNTEAFF. CDR3 DNA sequence: TGTGCCAGCAGTGGGGGGATCGGGAACACTGAAGCTTTCTTT.